This TCR beta chain derives from a study of spatial heterogeneity in lung cancer. The study's findings and limits: Blood carried ubiquitous expanded tumor TCRs more at resection than follow-up.

The time point denotes: blood at routine non-recurrence follow-up after resection. Unsorted samples of tumor, nontumor lung or frozen PBMC had their whole RNA sequenced. This clonotype has just a few counts. Antigen: not known. CDR3 size: 12 residues. V lost 4 bases and J 2 bases, leaving 6 bases between the germline ends. CDR1 SGHRS and CDR2 YFSETQ come from the germline V gene. TCRdb used MiXCR to reprocess the 5' RACE reads, holding one entry per CDR3 protein. The sample lists roughly 71,000 distinct CDR3 sequences, less than 9.5% seen once, with 1.5% to 2% in the top ten. The TCR was taken from a female donor with early-stage non-small cell lung cancer. The starting material was PBMCs, obtained at follow-up. The chain is built from TRBV5-1 and TRBJ2-5; no reliable D call. The CDR3, as DNA: TGCGCCAGCAGCGAGCAGCAAGAGACCCAGTACTTC. Translating it yields CASSEQQETQYF.